The T cell receptor beta chain described here comes from a study of T cells in Graves' hyperthyroidism and ophthalmopathy. Regarding this clonotype: Its antigen is not known.

General study results and limits: Most clonotypes expanded in the thyroid (above 0.001) were also present in blood.

Amplification yielded TCR beta CDR3 regions, with RNA transcripts as the source. The primer set for the first-round RT-PCR of the TCR CDR3 was HTBI. MiXCR was run by TCRdb on the multiplex PCR reads, yielding one entry per CDR3 protein. The data hold 450,000 to 700,000 distinct CDR3 sequences, with roughly 50% observed a single time. Trimming took off 0 bases at V and 7 bases at J, with 20 bases between the two ends. This CDR3 spans 16 amino acids. Germline loops: CDR1 SGHRS, CDR2 YFSETQ. J is TRBJ2-7 and V is TRBV5-1; D may be TRBD2 (6 bases). The clonotype was recovered from an adult woman with Graves' disease, either hyperthyroidism or ophthalmopathy (not recorded which). The sequenced sample was peripheral blood or thyroid tissue (not recorded which). The CDR3 spells CASSLGIGGTGREQYF. CDR3 nucleotides: TGCGCCAGCAGCTTGGGCATCGGAGGGACCGGGCGGGAGCAGTACTTC.